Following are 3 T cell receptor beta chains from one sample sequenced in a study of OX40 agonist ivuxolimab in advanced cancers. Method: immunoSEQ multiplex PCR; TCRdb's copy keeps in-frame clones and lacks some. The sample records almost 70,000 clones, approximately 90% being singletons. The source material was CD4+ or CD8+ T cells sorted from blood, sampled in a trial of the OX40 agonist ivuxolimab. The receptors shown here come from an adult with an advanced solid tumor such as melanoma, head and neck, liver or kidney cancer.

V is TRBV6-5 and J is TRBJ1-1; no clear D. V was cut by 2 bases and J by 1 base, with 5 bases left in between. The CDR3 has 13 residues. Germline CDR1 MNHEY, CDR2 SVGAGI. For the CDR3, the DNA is TGTGCCAGCAGTTACGATGGGAACACTGAAGCTTTCTTT. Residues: CASSYDGNTEAFF.

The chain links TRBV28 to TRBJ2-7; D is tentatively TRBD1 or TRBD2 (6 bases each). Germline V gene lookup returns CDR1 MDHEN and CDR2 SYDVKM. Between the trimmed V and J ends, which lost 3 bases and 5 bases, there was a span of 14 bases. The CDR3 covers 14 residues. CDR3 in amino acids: CASSLVGGMDEQYF. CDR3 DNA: TGTGCCAGCAGTTTGGTAGGGGGGATGGACGAGCAGTACTTC.

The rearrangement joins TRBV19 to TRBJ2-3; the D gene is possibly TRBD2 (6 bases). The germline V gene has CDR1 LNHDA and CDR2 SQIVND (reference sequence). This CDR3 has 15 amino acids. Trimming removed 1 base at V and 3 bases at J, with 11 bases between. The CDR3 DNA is TGTGCCAGTAGTATAGTGGAGGGTAGGACAGATACGCAGTATTTT. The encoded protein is CASSIVEGRTDTQYF. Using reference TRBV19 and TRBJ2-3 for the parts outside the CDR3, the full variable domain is DGGITQSPKYLFRKEGQNVTLSCEQNLNHDAMYWYRQDPGQGLRLIYYSQIVNDFQKGDIAEGYSVSREKKESFPLTVTSAQKNPTAFYLCASSIVEGRTDTQYFGPGTRLTVL.